This T cell receptor beta chain originates from a study of blood T cell repertoires in COVID-19. Study summary: COVID-19 samples collected from the United States, Italy and Spain covered acute and convalescent phases. In each case, the material was cDNA or gDNA derived from T cells, B-cell-depleted T cells, or PBMCs.

Under the authors' procedure: Scientists estimated how many nucleated cells there were by amplifying reference gene primers. Here immunoSEQ multiplex PCR was the method, and the copy in TCRdb shows in-frame clones only, minus some. For V, J and clone size, that table is used; D and trimming come from the DNA. The sample yields 40,000 to 45,000 clones, 69% seen once. Unmatched junction bases numbered 10, after V lost 2 bases and J lost 9 bases. Germline V gene lookup returns CDR1 SNHLY and CDR2 FYNNEI. The CDR3 has 15 amino acids. The chain has TRBV2 and TRBJ1-5, with 7 bases aligning to TRBD1. Sequencing was done on a sample of peripheral blood. The sequence came from a man older than 75 with acute or convalescent COVID-19. CDR3 bases: TGTGCCAGCAGTGAACGGACAGGAGCCTTAAGGCCCCAGCATTTT. It is translated as CASSERTGALRPQHF.